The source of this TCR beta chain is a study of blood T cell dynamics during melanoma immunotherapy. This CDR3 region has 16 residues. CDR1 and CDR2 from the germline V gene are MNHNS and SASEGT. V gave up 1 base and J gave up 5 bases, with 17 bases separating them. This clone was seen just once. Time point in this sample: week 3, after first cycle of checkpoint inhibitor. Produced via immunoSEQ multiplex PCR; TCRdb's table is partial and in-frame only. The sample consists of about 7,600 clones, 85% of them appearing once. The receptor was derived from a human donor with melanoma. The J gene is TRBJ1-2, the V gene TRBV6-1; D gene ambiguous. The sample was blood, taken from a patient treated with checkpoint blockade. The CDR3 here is CASSEDDHPVAYGYTF. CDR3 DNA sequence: TGTGCCAGCAGTGAAGATGACCACCCGGTCGCGTATGGCTACACCTTC.